Each of the 3 T cell receptor beta chains below was sequenced from the same sample in a study of response to subunit inactivated influenza vaccine. Each CDR3 protein is one row after TCRdb ran MiXCR on the RT-PCR reads. This table holds about 530,000 distinct CDR3 sequences, 12% found once. The sequenced sample was PBMCs from blood, obtained on the day of vaccination. The receptors were sampled from a man over 45 who received an inactivated influenza vaccine.

This clonotype was seen repeatedly, ten times or more. This chain links TRBV24-1 with TRBJ1-2, with TRBD1 as a possible D gene (5 bases). The CDR3 consists of 13 residues. The V gene lost 5 bases and the J gene lost 6 bases, with 12 bases spanning the gap. Germline assignment: CDR1 KGHDR and CDR2 SFDVKD. The CDR3 nucleotides read TGTGCCACCAGTGTTGCAGGGTCGGATGGCTACACCTTC. Translation gives CATSVAGSDGYTF.

This clonotype occurred a few times. V is TRBV6-2 or TRBV6-3 and J is TRBJ2-7, with 10 positions matching TRBD1. CDR3 length: 15 amino acids. Germline V gene lookup returns CDR1 MNHEY and CDR2 SVGEGT. V was clipped by 5 bases and J by 1 base; unmatched bases: 5. The CDR3 here is CASSGRDRGSYEQYF. The CDR3 nucleotides are TGTGCCAGCAGTGGCCGGGACAGGGGATCCTACGAGCAGTACTTC.

The rearrangement links TRBV3-1 to TRBJ2-2, with D uncertain. The CDR3 totals 15 residues. The V end was cut by 1 base, the J end by 2 bases, with 8 bases between. The germline V gene has CDR1 LGHDT and CDR2 YNNKEL (reference sequence). The CDR3 is CASSQGRINTGELFF. DNA for the CDR3: TGTGCCAGCAGCCAAGGGAGAATCAACACCGGGGAGCTGTTTTTT.